These T cell receptor beta chains were read from a single sample in a study of T-cell memory formation after mild COVID-19. Each CDR3 protein gets one entry after TCRdb re-called the 5' RACE reads with MiXCR. The profile covers 220,000 or so distinct CDR3 sequences, with around 9.5% appearing a single time and roughly 3.5% taken by the ten largest. Sequencing input: PBMCs or a T cell subset sorted from them (not recorded which). The receptor source for this set is a man aged 18-30 years who had mild COVID-19 (a few samples of this study predate the infection). Cell type and time point are not known. Both conserved end residues are part of each CDR3. Each record gives: D gene, clone size, V gene, J gene, CDR3 protein, CDR3 DNA. A D gene is named only where the DNA matches it firmly. Clone size is shown for a subset of rows, as once, few, many or a class of expanded clone.

d_call: TRBD2
clone_size: NA
v_call: TRBV7-2
j_call: TRBJ2-7
cdr3_aa: CASSLTSGGAFYEQYF
cdr3_nt: TGTGCCAGCAGCCTAACTAGCGGGGGGGCCTTCTACGAGCAGTACTTC

d_call: NA
clone_size: many
v_call: TRBV5-1
j_call: TRBJ2-1
cdr3_aa: CASSLGTVSYNEQFF
cdr3_nt: TGCGCCAGCAGCTTGGGGACAGTCTCCTACAATGAGCAGTTCTTC

d_call: NA
clone_size: NA
v_call: TRBV5-4
j_call: TRBJ2-7
cdr3_aa: CASSLEVRGEQYF
cdr3_nt: TGTGCCAGCAGCTTGGAGGTCCGCGGGGAGCAGTACTTC

d_call: NA
clone_size: NA
v_call: TRBV7-3
j_call: TRBJ1-6
cdr3_aa: CASSSDGYNSPLHF
cdr3_nt: TGTGCCAGCAGCTCTGACGGGTATAATTCACCCCTCCACTTT

d_call: NA
clone_size: NA
v_call: TRBV5-1
j_call: TRBJ1-2
cdr3_aa: CASSLEGADGYTF
cdr3_nt: TGCGCCAGCAGCTTGGAAGGGGCGGATGGCTACACCTTC

d_call: TRBD1
clone_size: few
v_call: TRBV5-1
j_call: TRBJ1-2
cdr3_aa: CASSFHPGQGFGGYTF
cdr3_nt: TGCGCCAGCAGCTTCCATCCCGGACAGGGTTTCGGTGGCTACACCTTC

d_call: NA
clone_size: NA
v_call: TRBV6-2/TRBV6-3
j_call: TRBJ1-1
cdr3_aa: CASSRTGWDTEAFF
cdr3_nt: TGTGCCAGCAGTAGAACAGGATGGGACACTGAAGCTTTCTTT

d_call: NA
clone_size: NA
v_call: TRBV3-1
j_call: TRBJ2-5
cdr3_aa: CASSPASRETQYF
cdr3_nt: TGTGCCAGCAGCCCAGCGTCTAGAGAGACCCAGTACTTC

d_call: NA
clone_size: NA
v_call: TRBV18
j_call: TRBJ1-2
cdr3_aa: CASSPRGRGTNNYGYTF
cdr3_nt: TGTGCCAGCTCACCACGCGGGAGGGGCACAAATAACTATGGCTACACCTTC

d_call: TRBD2
clone_size: NA
v_call: TRBV20-1
j_call: TRBJ2-5
cdr3_aa: CSAKLAGGPSETQYF
cdr3_nt: TGCAGTGCCAAACTAGCGGGGGGGCCGAGCGAGACCCAGTACTTC

d_call: NA
clone_size: few
v_call: TRBV7-8
j_call: TRBJ2-2
cdr3_aa: CASSLALVSYTGELFF
cdr3_nt: TGTGCCAGCAGCTTAGCGTTGGTCAGCTACACCGGGGAGCTGTTTTTT

d_call: NA
clone_size: few
v_call: TRBV15
j_call: TRBJ1-1
cdr3_aa: CATSRVHREAKAFF
cdr3_nt: TGTGCCACCAGCAGAGTCCACCGGGAGGCCAAAGCTTTCTTT

d_call: TRBD2
clone_size: few
v_call: TRBV2
j_call: TRBJ2-2
cdr3_aa: CASRGTSQIAGELFF
cdr3_nt: TGTGCCAGCAGAGGGACTAGCCAGATCGCCGGGGAGCTGTTTTTT

d_call: NA
clone_size: few
v_call: TRBV7-3
j_call: TRBJ2-6
cdr3_aa: CASSSRRQSGANVLTF
cdr3_nt: TGTGCCAGCAGCTCCAGACGACAGTCTGGGGCCAACGTCCTGACTTTC

d_call: NA
clone_size: few
v_call: TRBV30
j_call: TRBJ2-7
cdr3_aa: CAWSREGGGSYEQYF
cdr3_nt: TGTGCCTGGAGTCGTGAGGGAGGGGGTTCCTACGAGCAGTACTTC

d_call: NA
clone_size: few
v_call: TRBV7-8
j_call: TRBJ2-6
cdr3_aa: CAIHRQLNSGANVLTF
cdr3_nt: TGTGCCATCCATCGGCAACTCAACTCTGGGGCCAACGTCCTGACTTTC

d_call: TRBD2
clone_size: few
v_call: TRBV6-2/TRBV6-3
j_call: TRBJ2-3
cdr3_aa: CASTPGGGSTDTQYF
cdr3_nt: TGTGCCAGCACCCCCGGGGGGGGGAGCACAGATACGCAGTATTTT

d_call: TRBD1
clone_size: many
v_call: TRBV4-2
j_call: TRBJ2-7
cdr3_aa: CASQKEVGQGTYEQYF
cdr3_nt: TGTGCCAGCCAAAAAGAGGTTGGACAGGGGACCTACGAGCAGTACTTC

d_call: NA
clone_size: NA
v_call: TRBV11-2
j_call: TRBJ1-1
cdr3_aa: CASSLVLYRKNTEAFF
cdr3_nt: TGTGCCAGCAGCTTAGTCCTGTATAGGAAGAACACTGAAGCTTTCTTT

d_call: NA
clone_size: many
v_call: TRBV5-1
j_call: TRBJ2-3
cdr3_aa: CASSVDPAGTDTQYF
cdr3_nt: TGCGCCAGCAGCGTAGACCCAGCCGGCACAGATACGCAGTATTTT

d_call: NA
clone_size: many
v_call: TRBV7-2
j_call: TRBJ1-4
cdr3_aa: CASSLAGSGYNEKLFF
cdr3_nt: TGTGCCAGCAGCTTAGCGGGGTCAGGATATAATGAAAAACTGTTTTTT

d_call: NA
clone_size: few
v_call: TRBV30
j_call: TRBJ1-1
cdr3_aa: CAGDREMNTEAFF
cdr3_nt: TGTGCCGGGGACCGAGAAATGAACACTGAAGCTTTCTTT

d_call: NA
clone_size: NA
v_call: TRBV28
j_call: TRBJ2-2
cdr3_aa: CAIRGPNTGELFF
cdr3_nt: TGTGCCATCCGGGGGCCAAACACCGGGGAGCTGTTTTTT

d_call: NA
clone_size: NA
v_call: TRBV12-3/TRBV12-4
j_call: TRBJ2-3
cdr3_aa: CASSLQAQSSDTQYF
cdr3_nt: TGTGCCAGCAGTTTACAGGCACAGTCCTCAGATACGCAGTATTTT

d_call: NA
clone_size: many
v_call: TRBV5-1
j_call: TRBJ2-7
cdr3_aa: CASSLDPGGAAYF
cdr3_nt: TGCGCCAGCAGCTTGGATCCAGGAGGAGCAGCGTACTTC

d_call: NA
clone_size: few
v_call: TRBV6-5
j_call: TRBJ2-6
cdr3_aa: CASSDASSGANVLTF
cdr3_nt: TGTGCCAGCAGTGACGCCTCGTCTGGGGCCAACGTCCTGACTTTC

d_call: NA
clone_size: few
v_call: TRBV2
j_call: TRBJ2-7
cdr3_aa: CASQAGRIYEQYF
cdr3_nt: TGTGCCAGCCAAGCGGGCCGTATTTACGAGCAGTACTTC

d_call: NA
clone_size: many
v_call: TRBV7-2
j_call: TRBJ2-2
cdr3_aa: CASSPQAPNTGELFF
cdr3_nt: TGTGCCAGCAGCCCACAGGCGCCGAACACCGGGGAGCTGTTTTTT

d_call: NA
clone_size: few
v_call: TRBV5-1
j_call: TRBJ2-3
cdr3_aa: CASSLTTTTDTQYF
cdr3_nt: TGCGCCAGCAGCTTAACTACAACCACAGATACGCAGTATTTT

d_call: NA
clone_size: few
v_call: TRBV11-2
j_call: TRBJ2-3
cdr3_aa: CASSFKPVGTDTQYF
cdr3_nt: TGTGCCAGCAGCTTTAAGCCGGTCGGCACAGATACGCAGTATTTT

d_call: TRBD1
clone_size: NA
v_call: TRBV6-2/TRBV6-3
j_call: TRBJ1-4
cdr3_aa: CASSYPTGGSRSEKLFF
cdr3_nt: TGTGCCAGCAGTTACCCCACAGGGGGGTCACGGTCGGAAAAACTGTTTTTT

d_call: NA
clone_size: NA
v_call: TRBV14
j_call: TRBJ1-1
cdr3_aa: CARDGEAFF
cdr3_nt: TGTGCCAGAGACGGTGAAGCTTTCTTT

d_call: NA
clone_size: NA
v_call: TRBV7-2
j_call: TRBJ2-5
cdr3_aa: CASSPGWGAETQYF
cdr3_nt: TGTGCCAGCAGCCCGGGGTGGGGGGCAGAGACCCAGTACTTC

d_call: TRBD2
clone_size: NA
v_call: TRBV20-1
j_call: TRBJ2-5
cdr3_aa: CSAASGGAETQYF
cdr3_nt: TGCAGTGCGGCGAGCGGGGGGGCGGAGACCCAGTACTTC

d_call: NA
clone_size: few
v_call: TRBV7-3
j_call: TRBJ2-1
cdr3_aa: CASSPGEGWLSF
cdr3_nt: TGTGCCAGCAGCCCGGGGGAAGGGTGGCTAAGCTTC

d_call: NA
clone_size: NA
v_call: TRBV12-3/TRBV12-4
j_call: TRBJ1-4
cdr3_aa: CASSLHGSEKLFF
cdr3_nt: TGTGCCAGCAGTTTACATGGGAGCGAAAAACTGTTTTTT

d_call: NA
clone_size: few
v_call: TRBV20-1
j_call: TRBJ2-5
cdr3_aa: CSAIERETQYF
cdr3_nt: TGCAGTGCTATCGAAAGGGAGACCCAGTACTTC

d_call: NA
clone_size: many
v_call: TRBV6-2/TRBV6-3
j_call: TRBJ1-3
cdr3_aa: CASSNRQDVSGNTIYF
cdr3_nt: TGTGCCAGCAGTAACCGACAGGACGTCTCTGGAAACACCATATATTTT

d_call: NA
clone_size: many
v_call: TRBV7-9
j_call: TRBJ2-4
cdr3_aa: CASSLVLGGLNIQYF
cdr3_nt: TGTGCCAGCAGCTTAGTTTTAGGGGGTCTAAACATTCAGTACTTC

d_call: TRBD2
clone_size: NA
v_call: TRBV5-6
j_call: TRBJ2-1
cdr3_aa: CASSILAGGLREQFF
cdr3_nt: TGTGCCAGCAGCATCCTAGCGGGGGGGTTGCGTGAGCAGTTCTTC

d_call: TRBD1
clone_size: NA
v_call: TRBV7-2
j_call: TRBJ1-3
cdr3_aa: CASSPGGTAGNTIYF
cdr3_nt: TGTGCCAGCAGCCCAGGGGGGACAGCTGGAAACACCATATATTTT

d_call: NA
clone_size: NA
v_call: TRBV11-3
j_call: TRBJ2-5
cdr3_aa: CASSFRYQETQYF
cdr3_nt: TGTGCCAGCAGCTTTAGATACCAAGAGACCCAGTACTTC